This T cell receptor (beta chain) stems from a study of T cells in Graves' hyperthyroidism and ophthalmopathy. Per the germline V gene, CDR1 is SGHVS and CDR2 is FQNEAQ. Trimming removed 1 base from V and 4 bases from J, with 19 bases in between. There are 17 residues in the CDR3. The table lists this clonotype with many counts. What it binds is unknown. Points from the study as a whole: Ophthalmopathy and stable hyperthyroidism were told apart by a 13 V-J model.

Uncontrolled infection, other autoimmune disease, pregnancy or lactation excluded patients. RNA transcripts yielded amplified TCR beta CDR3 regions. Primed by the HTBI set, a first-round RT-PCR was run on the TCR CDR3. Each CDR3 protein gets one entry after TCRdb re-called the multiplex PCR reads with MiXCR. In the table there are roughly 100,000 distinct CDR3 sequences, about 40% of which are singletons. This sequence originates from a woman aged 25-40 years with Graves' hyperthyroidism. The chain combines TRBV7-8 with TRBJ1-2; D is perhaps TRBD1 (6 bases). Material: peripheral blood or thyroid tissue (not recorded which). In nucleotides, the CDR3 is TGTGCCAGCAGCTTAGGTCTCCGGGACACCTCAATCTATGGCTACACCTTC. Its translation is CASSLGLRDTSIYGYTF.